This is a list of T cell receptor beta chains from one sample in a study of PD-L1 blockade in urothelial cancer. The table came from immunoSEQ multiplex PCR; TCRdb's copy has only in-frame clones and leaves some out. The sample records more than 60,000 clones, 88% being singletons. This material consisted of PBMCs, taken around atezolizumab (anti-PD-L1) treatment. These receptor sequences come from a man between 60 and 75 years old with urothelial cancer. Each CDR3 is given with its conserved first and last residue. The D gene is left open where the match is weak. The size entry is marked missing in some rows and otherwise reads once, few, many or a size class.

J gene	V gene	clone size	D gene	CDR3 DNA	CDR3 protein
TRBJ2-7	TRBV5-1	NA	TRBD1	TGCGCCAGCAGCTACGGGACAGTTGCCTACGAGCAGTACTTC	CASSYGTVAYEQYF
TRBJ2-7	TRBV18	few	TRBD1	TGTGCCAGCTCACCTCGTACAGGGGCCGACGAGCAGTACTTC	CASSPRTGADEQYF
TRBJ1-2	TRBV5-4	NA	NA	TGTGCCAGCAGCCCCCGGGGGGGCCCCTGGGGCTACACCTTC	CASSPRGGPWGYTF
TRBJ2-1	TRBV19	NA	NA	TGTGCCAGTAGGCCTCTGCTAAGGGGCTACAATGAGCAGTTCTTC	CASRPLLRGYNEQFF
TRBJ1-1	TRBV5-5	NA	TRBD1	TGTGCCAGCAGTTCGGGACTACAGGGGGCGGGTGAAGCTTTCTTT	CASSSGLQGAGEAFF
TRBJ1-1	TRBV7-9	NA	TRBD1	TGTGCCAGCAGCTTAGGAGGGGGCGTTTACACTGAAGCTTTCTTT	CASSLGGGVYTEAFF
TRBJ1-2	TRBV5-1	NA	NA	TGCGCCAGCAGCTTGGATCGGGGGGACGAAGAAAAATTCGGCTATGGCTACACCTTC	CASSLDRGDEEKFGYGYTF
TRBJ2-7	TRBV6-1	NA	TRBD2	TGTGCCAGCAGTAAACTAGCGGGAGGCCCCCCGAAGCAGTACTTC	CASSKLAGGPPKQYF
TRBJ1-1	TRBV5-5	NA	NA	TGTGCCAGCAGCTTCCAGGGAAACACTGAAGCTTTCTTT	CASSFQGNTEAFF
TRBJ2-7	TRBV18	NA	NA	TGTGCCAGCTCACCAGGGAGAGATCGCTACGAGCAGTACTTC	CASSPGRDRYEQYF
TRBJ2-3	TRBV7-2	NA	TRBD1	TGTGCCAGCAGCTCACCGGGACAGGGGGAAACAGATACGCAGTATTTT	CASSSPGQGETDTQYF
TRBJ1-2	TRBV28	NA	TRBD1	TGTGCCAGCAGTTTACCGGACAGGGTCTATGGCTACACCTTC	CASSLPDRVYGYTF
TRBJ2-1	TRBV5-8	NA	NA	TGTGCCAGCAGCTTGGGACAGGGAGGCTACAATGAGCAGTTCTTC	CASSLGQGGYNEQFF
TRBJ2-1	TRBV29-1	NA	TRBD2	TGCAGCGTTGAACCAGCGGGATACGGGGAGCAGTTCTTC	CSVEPAGYGEQFF
TRBJ2-2	TRBV5-1	NA	TRBD1	TGCGCCAGCAGCCTGGACAGGGCTTACACCGGGGAGCTGTTTTTT	CASSLDRAYTGELFF
TRBJ1-1	TRBV2	NA	TRBD1	TGTGCCAGCAGTGAAGGGAGGGGGCCTGAAGCTTTCTTT	CASSEGRGPEAFF
TRBJ2-4	TRBV7-2	NA	TRBD2	TGTGCCAGCAGCTTACGGGAGGGCCACGGCATTCAGTACTTC	CASSLREGHGIQYF
TRBJ1-2	TRBV27	NA	NA	TGTGCCAGCAGTATTAGACAGACTAACTATGGCTACACCTTC	CASSIRQTNYGYTF
TRBJ2-1	TRBV6-6	NA	NA	TGTGCCAGCAGTTACAGGGAGAATGAGCAGTTCTTC	CASSYRENEQFF
TRBJ1-2	TRBV11-3	NA	TRBD1	TGTGCCAGCAGCTTAGGGGCGACAGGGGACGTCTATGGCTACACCTTC	CASSLGATGDVYGYTF
TRBJ1-6	TRBV7-9	NA	TRBD1	TGTGCTAGCAGCTTAATGGGGACAGGGTATAATTCACCCCTCCACTTT	CASSLMGTGYNSPLHF
TRBJ2-1	TRBV9	NA	TRBD2	TGTGCCAGCAGCGTCTCCCGAGGGCTAGCGGGAGGAGTAGGTGAGCAGTTCTTC	CASSVSRGLAGGVGEQFF
TRBJ2-1	TRBV1	few	NA	TGCACCAGCAGCCAAGCCGAACTAGCGGGATGGAATGAGCAGTTCTTC	CTSSQAELAGWNEQFF
TRBJ2-1	TRBV7-3	once	TRBD2	TGTGCCAGCAGCTTAACGGCGGGAGGGCCTTTGAATGAGCAGTTCTTC	CASSLTAGGPLNEQFF
TRBJ1-5	TRBV28	NA	NA	TGTGCCAGCAGGAGGTCTCTCGGCCCCAATCAGCCCCAGCATTTT	CASRRSLGPNQPQHF
TRBJ1-6	TRBV5-6	NA	NA	TGTGCCAGCAGCTTGGCCGGGGGAAATTCACCCCTCCACTTT	CASSLAGGNSPLHF
TRBJ2-2	TRBV19	NA	TRBD2	TGTGCCAGTAGCTTTAGCGGGAGGCCCAACGCCGGGGAGCTGTTTTTT	CASSFSGRPNAGELFF
TRBJ2-1	TRBV5-1	NA	TRBD2	TGCGCCAGCAGCCGGTTGACTAGCGGGAGTTTTTATGAGCAGTTCTTC	CASSRLTSGSFYEQFF
TRBJ1-1	TRBV7-6	NA	NA	TGTGCCAGCAGCTTAGTCGCGGACAGCACTGAAGCTTTCTTT	CASSLVADSTEAFF
TRBJ2-2	TRBV4-2	NA	TRBD2	TGTGCCAGCAGCCTCACTAGCGGGAGGGCCCGCGGGGAGCTGTTTTTT	CASSLTSGRARGELFF
TRBJ2-7	TRBV5-1	NA	TRBD1	TGCGCCAGCAGCTTGAGACAGGGGGCCTACGAGCAGTACTTC	CASSLRQGAYEQYF
TRBJ2-7	TRBV7-9	NA	NA	TGTGCCAGCAGCCCTCCCAGGACAGGGAGGGCCTACGAGCAGTACTTC	CASSPPRTGRAYEQYF
TRBJ2-6	TRBV13	NA	NA	TGTGCCAGCAGCCTCGGTTTGACAGGCTCCTCTGGGGCCAACGTCCTGACTTTC	CASSLGLTGSSGANVLTF
TRBJ2-7	TRBV6-6	once	TRBD2	TGTGCCAGCAGCCGCGGGACTAGCGGAAGCGAGCAGTACTTC	CASSRGTSGSEQYF
TRBJ1-4	TRBV19	NA	NA	TGTGCCAGTAGTCCATGGGGGGGAGCTGAAAAACTGTTTTTT	CASSPWGGAEKLFF
TRBJ2-3	TRBV11-2	NA	TRBD2	TGTGCCAGCAGCAGGCGGCGGGCTAGCGGGGGTGATACGCAGTATTTT	CASSRRRASGGDTQYF
TRBJ2-1	TRBV7-2	NA	NA	TGTGCCAGCAGCCCTTACAATGAGCAGTTCTTC	CASSPYNEQFF
TRBJ2-7	TRBV27	NA	TRBD2	TGTGCCAGCAGTCTAAGCGGGGCCGAGCAGTACTTC	CASSLSGAEQYF
TRBJ2-7	TRBV6-6	NA	NA	TGTGCCAGCAGCCCCGTGTACGAGCAGTACTTC	CASSPVYEQYF
TRBJ2-5	TRBV19	NA	NA	TGTGCCAGTAGTACCGGCGGAGGGGAACTTGGGACCCAGTACTTC	CASSTGGGELGTQYF
TRBJ1-3	TRBV19	NA	TRBD1	TGTGCCAGTAGTACCTCGGGACAGGCCTCTGGAAACACCATATATTTT	CASSTSGQASGNTIYF
TRBJ1-2	TRBV7-9	NA	NA	TGTGCCAGCACCGATAGAGGGGGTCGGGGCTACACCTTC	CASTDRGGRGYTF
TRBJ2-3	TRBV7-3	NA	TRBD2	TGTGCCAGCAGCTCTGGACTAGGATACACAGATACGCAGTATTTT	CASSSGLGYTDTQYF
TRBJ2-1	TRBV9	NA	NA	TGTGCCAGCAGCGTGACGGGGAGCTACAATGAGCAGTTCTTC	CASSVTGSYNEQFF
TRBJ2-5	TRBV11-3	NA	NA	TGTGCCAGCAGCCGGGGTATTGGAGAGACCCAGTACTTC	CASSRGIGETQYF
TRBJ1-1	TRBV30	NA	NA	TGTGCCTGGCGACAGATGAACACTGAAGCTTTCTTT	CAWRQMNTEAFF
TRBJ1-2	TRBV27	NA	TRBD1	TGTGCCAGCAGTTGGGACAGGGGAAAGGATGGCTACACCTTC	CASSWDRGKDGYTF
TRBJ1-1	TRBV9	NA	TRBD1	TGTGCCAGCAGCGCTCAGGGGGGAAACACTGAAGCTTTCTTT	CASSAQGGNTEAFF
TRBJ2-7	TRBV28	NA	TRBD2	TGTGCCACCCGAAGACTAGCGGGAGAGGGATACGAGCAGTACTTC	CATRRLAGEGYEQYF
TRBJ1-5	TRBV25-1	NA	NA	TGTGCCACCTATCAGGGAAGAGGTCAGCCCCAGCATTTT	CATYQGRGQPQHF
TRBJ1-1	TRBV5-1	few	TRBD1	TGCGCCAGCAGCTCCCAAACAGGGGGAGAAAAAGCTTTCTTT	CASSSQTGGEKAFF
TRBJ2-5	TRBV5-8	NA	NA	TGTGCCAGCAGCTTGGTAGCCAGGGGGGACCCTACCCAGTACTTC	CASSLVARGDPTQYF
TRBJ2-1	TRBV6-4	NA	TRBD2	TGTGCCAGCAGTGACATCCCTAGCGGGCTGGGTGAGCAGTTCTTC	CASSDIPSGLGEQFF
TRBJ2-1	TRBV6-1	NA	TRBD2	TGTGCCAGCGGGACCCTAGCGGGGGGGCCCTATGAGCAGTTCTTC	CASGTLAGGPYEQFF
TRBJ2-3	TRBV19	NA	TRBD2	TGTGCCAGTAGTCGGGGGGGATCAACAGATACGCAGTATTTT	CASSRGGSTDTQYF
TRBJ1-6	TRBV7-9	once	NA	TGTGCCAGCAGCCCAATGGGGGCTACTAATTCACCCCTCCACTTT	CASSPMGATNSPLHF
TRBJ2-5	TRBV7-7	once	NA	TGTGCTAGCAGCTTACTAGGCTCAGGGCCCCAAGAGACCCAGTACTTC	CASSLLGSGPQETQYF
TRBJ1-6	TRBV5-4	NA	NA	TGTGCCAGCAGCTCCCTCGGGTGGCGACCGTCACCCCTCCACTTT	CASSSLGWRPSPLHF
TRBJ2-3	TRBV9	NA	NA	TGTGCCAGCAGCGTAGGTATGGACACACGCACAGATACGCAGTATTTT	CASSVGMDTRTDTQYF